This entry lists 9 T cell receptor beta chains sequenced from one sample in a study of blood T cell repertoires in COVID-19. Clones were read by immunoSEQ multiplex PCR, and TCRdb kept only the in-frame ones, dropping some. In the table there are approximately 200,000 clones, roughly 83% of which are singletons. The sample was PBMCs or T cells enriched from blood (not recorded which). The receptors shown here come from a woman aged 25-40 years who had recovered from COVID-19.

This chain links TRBV7-2 with TRBJ1-3; the D gene is possibly TRBD1 (5 bases). The CDR3 is made up of 15 amino acids. Germline assignment: CDR1 SGHTA and CDR2 FQGNSA. V lost 2 bases and J lost 0, with 8 bases in between. The CDR3: CASSLQGPSGNTIYF. The DNA for the CDR3 is TGTGCCAGCAGCTTACAGGGTCCCTCTGGAAACACCATATATTTT.

J is TRBJ1-1 and V is TRBV21-1; the table's TRBD1 call for D was not verified on the DNA. TRBV21-1 is a recognized pseudogene. The CDR3 runs to 17 residues. Here the CDR3 reads CASSKPSTLPKNTEAFF. CDR3 DNA: TGTGCCAGCAGCAAACCCTCGACACTGCCCAAGAACACTGAAGCTTTCTTT.

This clone was seen more than once but under ten times. V is TRBV25-1 and J is TRBJ2-5; 11 bases align to TRBD2. CDR1 is MGHDK and CDR2 is SYGVNS in the germline V gene. This CDR3 region has 15 residues. The V gene end was trimmed by 2 bases and the J gene end by 9 bases; junction bases not matched to a gene: 8. The CDR3 DNA is TGTGCCAGCAGTGAACTAGCGGGGGGTCTCAGGGCCCAGTACTTC. Protein product: CASSELAGGLRAQYF.

The V gene is TRBV11-2, the J gene TRBJ1-5, with D possibly being TRBD1 (5 bases). The CDR3 extends over 14 amino acids. Germline assignment: CDR1 SGHAT and CDR2 FQNNGV. The V end lost 4 bases, the J end lost 5 bases, and 12 bases lay between the germline ends. In DNA, the CDR3 is TGTGCCAGCAGCTCGGGGGTACCGGATCAGCCCCAGCATTTT. It encodes CASSSGVPDQPQHF.

The V call is TRBV2, the J call TRBJ2-7; 7 bases map to TRBD1. The CDR3 has 13 amino acids. V dropped 4 bases and J dropped 3; count of bases not matched to a gene: 3. CDR1 SNHLY and CDR2 FYNNEI come from the germline V gene. The CDR3 sequence is CASSVGQHYEQYV. The CDR3 coding sequence is TGTGCCAGCAGTGTGGGACAGCACTACGAGCAGTACGTC.

The chain employs TRBV6-5 and TRBJ2-7; maybe TRBD1 (6 bases). Germline lookup yields CDR1 MNHEY and CDR2 SVGAGI. The CDR3 has 16 residues. V lost 4 bases and J 0 bases, leaving 16 bases between the germline ends. The CDR3 loop is CASSFGSSGDSYEQYV. The CDR3 DNA sequence: TGTGCCAGCAGTTTCGGAAGCTCAGGGGACTCCTACGAGCAGTACGTC.

The count of this clone is one. The chain is built from TRBV6-4 and TRBJ2-3, with D perhaps TRBD2 (5 bases). Germline V gene data show CDR1 as MRHNA and CDR2 as SNTAGT. This CDR3 spans 14 amino acids. Trimming removed 2 bases from V and 4 bases from J, with 10 bases in between. DNA for the CDR3: TGTGCCAGCAGTGACGAGGGAGAGGCAGATACGCAGTATTTT. Encoded protein: CASSDEGEADTQYF.

The CDR3: CASSPQQGASGNTIYF. CDR3 nucleotide sequence: TGTGCCAGCAGTCCTCAACAGGGGGCCTCTGGAAACACCATATATTTT. The V call is TRBV28, the J call TRBJ1-3, with 9 bases fitting TRBD1. Trimming removed 5 bases from V and 0 bases from J; junction bases left unmatched: 5. CDR3 length: 16 residues. Germline lookup yields CDR1 MDHEN and CDR2 SYDVKM. Together with reference TRBV28 and TRBJ1-3, the CDR3 gives the full variable domain: DVKVTQSSRYLVKRTGEKVFLECVQDMDHENMFWYRQDPGLGLRLIYFSYDVKMKEKGDIPEGYSVSREKKERFSLILESASTNQTSMYLCASSPQQGASGNTIYFGEGSWLTVV.

This chain uses TRBV4-2 with TRBJ1-5; TRBD1 matches at 8 bases. Germline CDR1 LGHNA, CDR2 YNFKEQ. The CDR3 covers 15 residues. The ends lost 3 bases at V and 5 bases at J; junction bases unmatched: 6. CDR3: CASSQAGGAYQPQHF. CDR3 DNA sequence: TGTGCCAGCAGCCAGGCAGGGGGCGCATATCAGCCCCAGCATTTT.